The entry below describes one T cell receptor (beta chain). Its antigen remains unidentified. Data came from immunoSEQ multiplex PCR; TCRdb stores just in-frame clones and leaves some out. This table has roughly 66,000 clones, roughly 92% appearing once. The data originate from a study of Tregs in tolerant kidney transplant recipients. The CDR3 length is 15 residues. Trimming removed 6 bases at V and 8 bases at J, with 22 bases between. Germline V lookup: CDR1 LGHNT, CDR2 FRNRAP. CD4+CD25+CD127- Tregs, CD4+CD25- non-Tregs, CD4 and CD8 cells were sorted. Study-wide results and caveats: Some patients' samples used different primers over time, so nucleotide sequences weren't comparable. Activated donor B cell expansion appeared to reveal the most relevant donor-specific TCRbeta repertoire.

The sequencing used CD8+ T cells from blood, collected before the transplant. This clonotype was sampled from a human donor who received a combined kidney and bone marrow transplant. The chain carries TRBV12-5 and TRBJ1-2; D might be TRBD1 (6 bases). The CDR3 reads CASGEGGPHKEGYTF. DNA of the CDR3: TGTGCTAGTGGAGAAGGGGGACCTCACAAGGAAGGCTACACCTTC.